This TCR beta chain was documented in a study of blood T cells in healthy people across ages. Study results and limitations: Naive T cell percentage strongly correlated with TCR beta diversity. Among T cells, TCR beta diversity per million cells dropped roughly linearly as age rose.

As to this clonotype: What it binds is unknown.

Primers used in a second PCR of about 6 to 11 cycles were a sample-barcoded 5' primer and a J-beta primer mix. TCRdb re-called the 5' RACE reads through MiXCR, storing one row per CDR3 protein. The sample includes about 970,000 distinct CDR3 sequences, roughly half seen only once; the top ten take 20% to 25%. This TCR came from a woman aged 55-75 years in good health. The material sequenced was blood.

DNA for the CDR3: TGTGCCAGCAGTCGGGGACTAGTAGGTTCCAATGAGCAGTTCTTC. It translates to CASSRGLVGSNEQFF. V usage is TRBV27 and J usage is TRBJ2-1, with 8 bases identical to TRBD2. The CDR3 has 15 amino acids. The V and J ends lost 5 bases and 6 bases, in that order; junction bases with no gene match: 9. The germline V gene has CDR1 MNHEY and CDR2 SMNVEV (reference sequence).